Listed below are T cell receptor beta chains from one sample, sequenced in a study of T cells in Graves' hyperthyroidism and ophthalmopathy. Each CDR3 protein is one row after TCRdb ran MiXCR on the multiplex PCR reads. The table has some 620,000 distinct CDR3 sequences, about 17% seen once. The sequenced sample was blood. Receptor source: a woman aged 30 to 39 with Graves' hyperthyroidism. The CDR3 runs from the conserved cysteine through the conserved F or W.

CDR3 protein | V gene | CDR3 length
CASGLVNSGNTIYF | TRBV12-5 | 14
CAIRAIGGDTEAFF | TRBV10-3 | 14
CASSFGPGGETQYF | TRBV5-1 | 14
CASSFVAVNQPQHF | TRBV28 | 14
CASSSNTGSAYNEQFF | TRBV7-9 | 16
CASSPGQVNIQYF | TRBV12-3/TRBV12-4 | 13
CASSSDRVGNTIYF | TRBV11-1 | 14
CASSVVHGELFF | TRBV7-8 | 12
CSAEAPLFYNEQFF | TRBV20-1 | 14
CASRRDGIPSYEQYF | TRBV28 | 15
CASSRNSGPYEQYF | TRBV27 | 14
CASSQDPREINEQYF | TRBV4-3 | 15
CASTRQEENQPQHF | TRBV6-1 | 14
CATSRGTEDRSQHF | TRBV15 | 14
CASSSRTSGRPDEQFF | TRBV7-9 | 16
CASSLQGQNTEAFF | TRBV5-1 | 14
CSARSSTRPTLHF | TRBV20-1 | 13
CASGDRDNQPQHF | TRBV27 | 13
CATSRVGTLSYEQYF | TRBV15 | 15
CASSDSTSNEQFF | TRBV6-4 | 13
CASSLGRTALQPQHF | TRBV11-3 | 15
CASSPKTSGRIGHNEQFF | TRBV7-2 | 18
CASRRMDSYEQYF | TRBV27 | 13
CASSQSSGARRDTQYF | TRBV13 | 16
CASSQDAGVPDTQYF | TRBV4-1 | 15
CASSSIELLNYGYTF | TRBV27 | 15
CASSQWDRDYGYTF | TRBV3-1 | 14
CAWGQRSRGEQYF | TRBV30 | 13
CASSPDRDTQYF | TRBV12-3/TRBV12-4 | 12
CASSPPGPPGGPQHF | TRBV6-1 | 15
CSASTGVAGVEQFF | TRBV20-1 | 14
CASSEGLRVSYEQYF | TRBV5-1 | 15
CSARDRWGAIAFF | TRBV20-1 | 13
CASSSQGSGELFF | TRBV6-1 | 13
CATSDFRDPSQPQHF | TRBV24-1 | 15
CASSLFPGQGFNEQFF | TRBV7-2 | 16
CASSPDQGAVEAFF | TRBV18 | 14
CASRPPAAYEQYF | TRBV28 | 13
CASSTRGTGELFF | TRBV5-6 | 13
CASSQDQGLFYEQYF | TRBV4-3 | 15
CASSYSSGEKLFF | TRBV6-5 | 13
CASSIRQVLTEAFF | TRBV6-2/TRBV6-3 | 14
CASSQGPGGMNTEAFF | TRBV3-1 | 16
CASSLAAPGNEQFF | TRBV11-3 | 14